The clone carrying this T cell receptor (beta chain) was recorded a few times. Its antigen is not identified. The data derive from a study of CD8+ T cells in alopecia areata. Study as a whole: A regimen of oral tofacitinib, 5 to 10 mg twice daily, was given to treated patients.

Trimming left V 5 bases short and J 5 bases short, with 22 bases between. The CDR3 is 15 amino acids. Germline loops: CDR1 SQVTM, CDR2 ANQGSEA. Extracted from the samples, RNA was reverse transcribed into cDNA to serve as the sequencing template. The data were produced by immunoSEQ multiplex PCR, yet TCRdb's version contains in-frame clones alone and is incomplete. Of tens of thousands of clones in the sample, more than 40% are singletons; the top ten hold approximately 18%. Whole-study results and caveats: Higher clonality and more expanded CD8+ clones appeared in lesional than normal scalp.

This clonotype originated in a human donor with alopecia areata. This chain links TRBV29-1 with TRBJ2-7; D is unresolved. This specimen was CD8+ T cells sorted from blood, taken at week 0. The CDR3 region has the DNA TGCAGCGTTCGGATTTTTGGTTTAACTGGGGACGAGCAGTACTTC. It yields the protein CSVRIFGLTGDEQYF.